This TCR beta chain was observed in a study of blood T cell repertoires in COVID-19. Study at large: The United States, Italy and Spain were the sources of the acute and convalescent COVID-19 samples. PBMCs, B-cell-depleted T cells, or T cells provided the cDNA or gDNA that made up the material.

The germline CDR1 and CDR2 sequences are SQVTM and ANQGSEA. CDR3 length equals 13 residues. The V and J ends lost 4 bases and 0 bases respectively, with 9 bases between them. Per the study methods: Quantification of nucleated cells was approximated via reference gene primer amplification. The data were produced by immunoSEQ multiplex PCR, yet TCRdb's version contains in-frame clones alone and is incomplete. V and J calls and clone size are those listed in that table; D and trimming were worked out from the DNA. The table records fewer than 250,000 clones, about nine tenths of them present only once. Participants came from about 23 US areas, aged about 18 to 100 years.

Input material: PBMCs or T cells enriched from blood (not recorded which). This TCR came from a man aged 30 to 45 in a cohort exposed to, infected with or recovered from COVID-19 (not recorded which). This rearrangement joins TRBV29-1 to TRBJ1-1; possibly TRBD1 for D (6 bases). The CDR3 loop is CSVGGGVNTEAFF. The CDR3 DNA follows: TGCAGCGTTGGAGGGGGGGTGAACACTGAAGCTTTCTTT. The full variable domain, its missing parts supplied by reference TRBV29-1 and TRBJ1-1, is SAVISQKPSRDICQRGTSLTIQCQVDSQVTMMFWYRQQPGQSLTLIATANQGSEATYESGFVIDKFPISRPNLTFSTLTVSNMSPEDSSIYLCSVGGGVNTEAFFGQGTRLTVV.